The rows below give T cell receptor beta chains drawn from one sample of a study of cytomegalovirus exposure and HLA in healthy donors. Here immunoSEQ multiplex PCR was the method, and the copy in TCRdb shows in-frame clones only, minus some. Among around 150,000 clones listed, 73% were seen once. The sample was PBMCs. All receptors come from a human donor in good health. Both conserved end residues are part of each CDR3. Each record gives: D gene, V gene, J gene, CDR3 protein, CDR3 DNA. D genes are given only for firm matches.

.,TRBV15,TRBJ1-1,CATSRRRGDTEAFF,TGTGCCACCAGCAGACGGCGGGGGGACACTGAAGCTTTCTTT
.,TRBV23-1,TRBJ2-1,CASSHSEYNEQFF,TGCGCCAGCAGTCATTCAGAATACAATGAGCAGTTCTTC
.,TRBV30,TRBJ1-4,CAWSVRLWGVVDEKLFF,TGTGCCTGGAGTGTACGGCTCTGGGGGGTGGTTGATGAAAAACTGTTTTTT
.,TRBV2,TRBJ1-2,CASSEFEEHLNYGYTF,TGTGCCAGCAGTGAATTTGAAGAACACCTTAACTATGGCTACACCTTC
TRBD2,TRBV5-1,TRBJ2-5,CASSRAGSETQYF,TGCGCCAGCAGTCGAGCGGGGTCCGAGACCCAGTACTTC
TRBD1,TRBV7-2,TRBJ2-5,CASRPGTGEETQYF,TGTGCCAGCAGACCCGGGACAGGGGAAGAGACCCAGTACTTC
TRBD1,TRBV28,TRBJ2-7,CASSPTGTGAREQYF,TGTGCCAGCAGTCCCACCGGTACAGGGGCTCGCGAGCAGTACTTC
TRBD1,TRBV6-1,TRBJ2-5,CASTFRGTVVRTQYF,TGTGCCAGCACCTTCCGAGGGACAGTGGTAAGGACCCAGTACTTC
TRBD1,TRBV2,TRBJ1-1,CATPGQHIEAFF,TGTGCCACCCCGGGACAGCACATAGAAGCTTTCTTT
.,TRBV11-2,TRBJ2-7,CASSLAAGNFYEQYF,TGTGCCAGCAGCTTAGCGGCAGGGAATTTCTACGAGCAGTACTTC
.,TRBV4-1,TRBJ2-7,CASSQDTGEQYF,TGCGCCAGCAGCCAAGATACGGGGGAGCAGTACTTC